This TCR beta chain was documented in a study of cytomegalovirus exposure and HLA in healthy donors. Study-wide findings and caveats: According to a subsequent analysis, TCR clusters identified in the first cohort showed a tendency to co-occur across the approximately 120 validation repertoires. Generally TCR sequences proved uncommon, though certain public TCRs appeared in numerous donors. Reports described diagnosis of cytomegalovirus status by the classifier as highly specific and sensitive.

A remark on this clone: No antigen is known for it.

The donors were in the approximately 130-subject validation cohort; that cohort was separate from the roughly 700-subject first cohort. There are 15 residues in the CDR3. V gave up 4 bases and J gave up 1 base, with 14 bases separating them. The germline V gene encodes CDR1 MDHEN and CDR2 SYDVKM. Sequencing used immunoSEQ multiplex PCR; TCRdb keeps in-frame clones, though not all of them. The table has roughly 63,000 clones, roughly 90% seen once. The sequence was collected from a woman in her late teens or twenties in good health and CMV-seronegative. Sequenced material: PBMCs. The genes are TRBV28 and TRBJ2-7; possible D gene TRBD2, 6 bases. The CDR3, as DNA: TGTGCCAGCAGTTCCAACCTAGCGAGGTCCTACGAGCAGTACTTC. It encodes CASSSNLARSYEQYF.